These 5 T cell receptor beta chains were all obtained from the same sample, sequenced in a study of T-cell memory formation after mild COVID-19. TCRdb called the 5' RACE reads again in MiXCR, with one record for every CDR3 protein. The top ten hold 3.9% of the sample, which has over 150,000 distinct CDR3 sequences, roughly 18% seen once. The sample comprised PBMCs or a T cell subset sorted from them (not recorded which). These receptors were collected from a man between 18 and 35 years old who had mild COVID-19 (a few samples of this study predate the infection). Cell type and time point are not known.

Only a few counts were recorded for this clonotype. J is TRBJ1-5 and V is TRBV6-5; TRBD1 agrees at 9 bases. There are 15 residues in the CDR3. V gave up 5 bases and J gave up 1 base; unmatched junction bases: 3. The germline V gene has CDR1 MNHEY and CDR2 SVGAGI. CDR3 nucleotides: TGTGCCAGCAGTATCGGACAGGGGAGCAATCAGCCCCAGCATTTT. Its protein product is CASSIGQGSNQPQHF.

The chain joins TRBV5-1 to TRBJ1-4, with TRBD1 matching over 7 bases. Germline assignment: CDR1 SGHRS and CDR2 YFSETQ. This CDR3 is 15 amino acids long. Trimming cost V 1 base and J 8 bases; bases outside gene matches: 8. Here the CDR3 reads CASSLTTARGEKLFF. The CDR3 coding sequence is TGCGCCAGCAGCTTGACAACCGCCAGGGGGGAAAAACTGTTTTTT.

This clonotype was recorded many times. This chain links TRBV7-8 with TRBJ2-5, with TRBD1 matching over 7 bases. V gave up 5 bases and J gave up 1 base; unmatched junction bases: 4. CDR1 is SGHVS, CDR2 FQNEAQ, per germline. This CDR3 contains 14 residues. The CDR3: CASSAYRGQETQYF. CDR3 sequence (DNA): TGTGCCAGCAGCGCATACAGGGGCCAAGAGACCCAGTACTTC. The variable domain in full, completed from reference TRBV7-8 and TRBJ2-5, reads GAGVSQSPRYKVAKRGQDVALRCDPISGHVSLFWYQQALGQGPEFLTYFQNEAQLDKSGLPSDRFFAERPEGSVSTLKIQRTQQEDSAVYLCASSAYRGQETQYFGPGTRLLVL.

This clonotype appeared a few times. The chain links TRBV6-2 or TRBV6-3 to TRBJ1-5; D is uncertain. The V gene lost 7 bases and the J gene lost 7 bases, with 17 bases spanning the gap. The CDR3 has 14 residues. Germline CDR1 MNHEY, CDR2 SVGEGT. CDR3: CASTTRAFGQPQHF. The CDR3 DNA reads TGTGCCAGCACCACAAGGGCCTTTGGGCAGCCCCAGCATTTT.

This clonotype was seen only a few times. This chain uses TRBV7-9 with TRBJ1-5; 7 nucleotides align to TRBD1. The J segment lost 5 bases and the V segment lost 4 bases, leaving 8 bases of the junction unmatched. This CDR3 comprises 15 residues. Looked up from germline, CDR1 is SEHNR and CDR2 is FQNEAQ (reference sequence). The CDR3, as DNA: TGTGCCAGCAGCTCGGGGACAGCTACTTATCAGCCCCAGCATTTT. This encodes CASSSGTATYQPQHF. Full variable domain (rest looked up from reference TRBV7-9 and TRBJ1-5): DTGVSQNPRHKITKRGQNVTFRCDPISEHNRLYWYRQTLGQGPEFLTYFQNEAQLEKSRLLSDRFSAERPKGSFSTLEIQRTEQGDSAMYLCASSSGTATYQPQHFGDGTRLSIL.